The T cell receptor (beta chain) described here comes from a study of CD8+ T cells in alopecia areata. Details on this clone: Its target is unknown.

RNA, once extracted, was reverse transcribed into cDNA for use as the sequencing template. Sequenced by immunoSEQ multiplex PCR; TCRdb stores in-frame clones only, minus some. In the table there are about 200,000 clones, 35% to 40% of which are singletons. Trimming removed 1 base from V and 0 bases from J, with 5 bases in between. Germline V lookup: CDR1 LGHNA, CDR2 YNFKEQ. CDR3 length: 14 amino acids. Treatment reported: oral pan-JAK inhibitor, 5-10 mg twice daily. It was from PBMCs that CD4+ and CD8+ T cells were sorted. Notes on the study in general: Scalp sample sequencing also detects resident alphabeta T cells of normal skin. During tofacitinib treatment, many expanded lesional clones remained in scalp and blood.

The TCR originated in a human donor with alopecia areata. This chain links TRBV4-2 with TRBJ2-3; D unresolved. The specimen was CD4+ T cells sorted from blood, collected between weeks 30 and 35, from a patient treated with tofacitinib. The CDR3 DNA reads TGTGCCAGCAGCCAAGGATCAAGCACAGATACGCAGTATTTT. Protein sequence: CASSQGSSTDTQYF.